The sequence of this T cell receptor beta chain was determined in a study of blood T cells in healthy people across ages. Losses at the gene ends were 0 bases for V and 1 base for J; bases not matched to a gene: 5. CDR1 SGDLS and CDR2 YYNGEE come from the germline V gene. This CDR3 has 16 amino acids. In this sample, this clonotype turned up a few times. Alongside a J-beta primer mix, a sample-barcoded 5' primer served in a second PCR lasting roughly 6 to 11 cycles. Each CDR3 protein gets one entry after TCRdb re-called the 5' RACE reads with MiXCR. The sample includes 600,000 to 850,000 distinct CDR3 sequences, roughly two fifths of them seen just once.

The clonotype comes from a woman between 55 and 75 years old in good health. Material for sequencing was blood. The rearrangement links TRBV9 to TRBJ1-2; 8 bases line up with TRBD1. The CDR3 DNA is TGTGCCAGCAGCGTAGAGGCAGGGGGCGATAACTATGGCTACACCTTC. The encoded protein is CASSVEAGGDNYGYTF.